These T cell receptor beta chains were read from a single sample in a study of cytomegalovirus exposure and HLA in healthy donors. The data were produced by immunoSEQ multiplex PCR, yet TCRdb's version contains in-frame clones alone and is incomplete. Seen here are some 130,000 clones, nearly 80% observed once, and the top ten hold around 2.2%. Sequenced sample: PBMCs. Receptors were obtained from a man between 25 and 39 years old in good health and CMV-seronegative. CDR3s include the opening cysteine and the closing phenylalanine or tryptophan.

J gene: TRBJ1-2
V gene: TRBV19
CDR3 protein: CASSQGQRGGYTF

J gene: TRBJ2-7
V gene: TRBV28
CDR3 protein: CASSFLQGAGEQYF

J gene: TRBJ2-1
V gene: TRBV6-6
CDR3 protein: CASSLTTSEEQFF

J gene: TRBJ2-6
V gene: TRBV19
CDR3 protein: CASSLLSSGANVLTF

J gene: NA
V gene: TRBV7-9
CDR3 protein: CASSSTSGSLYEQYF

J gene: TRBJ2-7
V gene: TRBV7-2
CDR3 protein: CASSYMGHPYEQYF

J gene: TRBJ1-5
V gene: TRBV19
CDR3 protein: CASSEQGGNQPQHF

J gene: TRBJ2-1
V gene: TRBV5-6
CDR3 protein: CASSADRGSYNEQFF

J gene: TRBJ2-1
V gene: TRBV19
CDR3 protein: CASSTPIAPAKNEQFF

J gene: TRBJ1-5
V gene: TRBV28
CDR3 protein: CASLEGYNQPQHF